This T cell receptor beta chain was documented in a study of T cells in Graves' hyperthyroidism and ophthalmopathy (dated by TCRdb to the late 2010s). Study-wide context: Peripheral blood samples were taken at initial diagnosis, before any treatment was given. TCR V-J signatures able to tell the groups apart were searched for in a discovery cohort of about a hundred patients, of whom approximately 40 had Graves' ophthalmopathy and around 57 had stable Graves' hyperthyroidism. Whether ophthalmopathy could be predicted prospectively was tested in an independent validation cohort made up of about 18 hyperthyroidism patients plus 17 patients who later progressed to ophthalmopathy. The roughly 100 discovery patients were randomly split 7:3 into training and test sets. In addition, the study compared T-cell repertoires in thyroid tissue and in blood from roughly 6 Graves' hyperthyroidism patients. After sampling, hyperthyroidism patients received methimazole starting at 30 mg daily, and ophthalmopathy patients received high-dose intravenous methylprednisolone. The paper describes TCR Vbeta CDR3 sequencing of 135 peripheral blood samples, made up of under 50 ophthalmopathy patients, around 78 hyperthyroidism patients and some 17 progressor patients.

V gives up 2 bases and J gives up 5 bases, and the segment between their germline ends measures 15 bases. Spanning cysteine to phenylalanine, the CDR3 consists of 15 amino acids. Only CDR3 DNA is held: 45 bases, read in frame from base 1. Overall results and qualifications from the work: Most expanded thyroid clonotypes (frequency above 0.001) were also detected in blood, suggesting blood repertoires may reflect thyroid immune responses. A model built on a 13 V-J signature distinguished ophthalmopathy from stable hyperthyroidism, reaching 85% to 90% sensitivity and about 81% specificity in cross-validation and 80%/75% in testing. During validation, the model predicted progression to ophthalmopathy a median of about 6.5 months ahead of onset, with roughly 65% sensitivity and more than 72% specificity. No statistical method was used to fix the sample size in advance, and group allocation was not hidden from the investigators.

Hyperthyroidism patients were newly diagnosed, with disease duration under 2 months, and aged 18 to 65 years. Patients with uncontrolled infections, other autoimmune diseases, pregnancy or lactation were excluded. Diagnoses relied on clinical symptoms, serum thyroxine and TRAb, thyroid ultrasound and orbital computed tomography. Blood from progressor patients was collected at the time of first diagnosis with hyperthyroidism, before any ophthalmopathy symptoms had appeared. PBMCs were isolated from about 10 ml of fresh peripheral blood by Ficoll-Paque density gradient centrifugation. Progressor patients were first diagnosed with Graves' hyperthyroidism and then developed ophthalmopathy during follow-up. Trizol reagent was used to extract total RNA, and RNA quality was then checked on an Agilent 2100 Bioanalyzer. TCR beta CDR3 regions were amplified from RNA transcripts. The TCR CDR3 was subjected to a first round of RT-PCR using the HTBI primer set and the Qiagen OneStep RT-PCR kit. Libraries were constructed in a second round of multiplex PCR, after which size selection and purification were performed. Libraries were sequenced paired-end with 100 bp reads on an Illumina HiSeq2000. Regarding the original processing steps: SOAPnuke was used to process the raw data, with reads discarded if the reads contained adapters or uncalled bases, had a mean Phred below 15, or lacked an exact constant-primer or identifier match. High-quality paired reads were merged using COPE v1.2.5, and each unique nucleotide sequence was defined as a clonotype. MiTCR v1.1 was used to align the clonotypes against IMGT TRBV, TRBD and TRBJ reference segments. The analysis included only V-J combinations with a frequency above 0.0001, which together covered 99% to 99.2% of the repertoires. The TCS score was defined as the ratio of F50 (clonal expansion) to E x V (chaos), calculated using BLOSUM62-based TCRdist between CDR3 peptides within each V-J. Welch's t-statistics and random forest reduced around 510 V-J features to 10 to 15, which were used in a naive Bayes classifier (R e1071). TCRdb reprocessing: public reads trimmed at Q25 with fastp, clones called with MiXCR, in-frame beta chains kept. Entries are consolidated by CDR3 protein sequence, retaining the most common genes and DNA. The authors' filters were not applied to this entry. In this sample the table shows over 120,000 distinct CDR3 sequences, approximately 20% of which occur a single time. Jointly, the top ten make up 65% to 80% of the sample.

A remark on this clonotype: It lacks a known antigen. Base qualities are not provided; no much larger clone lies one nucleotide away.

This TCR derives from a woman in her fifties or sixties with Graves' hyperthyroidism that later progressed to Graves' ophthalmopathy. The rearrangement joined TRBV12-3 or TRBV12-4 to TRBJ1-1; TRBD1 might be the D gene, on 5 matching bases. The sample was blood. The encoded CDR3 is CASSLNTGIWTEAFF. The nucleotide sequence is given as TGTGCCAGCAGTTTAAATACAGGAATTTGGACTGAAGCTTTCTTT.